These 23 T cell receptor beta chains were sequenced from one sample in a study of blood T cell repertoires in COVID-19. Using immunoSEQ multiplex PCR, the repertoire was profiled, and TCRdb retains in-frame clones only, with some absent. This table holds about 170,000 clones, about 80% found once. The sample comprised PBMCs or T cells enriched from blood (not recorded which). These receptors all stem from a man aged 45-60 years who had recovered from COVID-19.

In nucleotides, the CDR3 is TGTGCCAGCAGTTTTTCCCGGGATCAGCCCCAGCATTTT. As protein: CASSFSRDQPQHF. The V call is TRBV12-3 or TRBV12-4, the J call TRBJ1-5; D is uncertain. This CDR3 has 13 residues. Trimming pared 3 bases from V and 5 bases from J, leaving 8 bases between.

This chain uses TRBV3-1 (or the pseudogene TRBV3-2) with TRBJ1-5; D is possibly TRBD1 (5 bases). The V end lost 1 base, the J end lost 1 base, and 8 bases lay between the germline ends. Germline-derived CDR1 and CDR2 are LGHDT and YNNKEL (reference sequence). CDR3 length: 15 amino acids. The CDR3 region has the DNA TGTGCCAGCAGCCAAGGTGCAGGGAGCAATCAGCCCCAGCATTTT. Its translation: CASSQGAGSNQPQHF.

The V and J genes are TRBV19 and TRBJ2-7; weak D call: TRBD2 (6 bases). Trimming stripped 4 bases from V and 3 bases from J, with 16 bases between. The CDR3 extends over 15 amino acids. Germline CDR1 LNHDA, CDR2 SQIVND (reference sequence). CDR3 in DNA: TGTGCCAGTAGTAGTCTGCGCGGGGCCCACTACGAGCAGTACTTC. Protein sequence: CASSSLRGAHYEQYF.

The chain recombines TRBV7-7 with TRBJ2-5; 7 bases agree with TRBD2. CDR1 is SSHAT, CDR2 FNYEAQ, per germline (reference sequence). The CDR3 has 13 amino acids. The CDR3 reads CASGNGGMETQYF. CDR3 nucleotide sequence: TGTGCTAGCGGCAACGGGGGGATGGAGACCCAGTACTTC.

The sample holds one count of this clone. The chain couples TRBV19 to TRBJ1-1; possibly TRBD1 for D (5 bases). V was trimmed by 1 base and J by 8 bases, leaving 8 bases between them. The CDR3 totals 12 residues. Germline V gives CDR1 LNHDA, CDR2 SQIVND (reference sequence). Here the CDR3 DNA reads TGTGCCAGTAGTATAGGCAGGGTAGAAGCTTTCTTT. Translated, it gives CASSIGRVEAFF.

Only one count was recorded for this clone. V usage is TRBV6-5 and J usage is TRBJ1-2; D uncertain. The CDR3 extends over 12 amino acids. V gave up 2 bases and J gave up 8 bases, with 9 bases separating them. Germline CDR1 is MNHEY and CDR2 is SVGAGI. The CDR3 is CASSYGGYGYTF. In DNA, the CDR3 is TGTGCCAGCAGTTACGGCGGTTACGGCTACACCTTC.

The chain links TRBV9 to TRBJ2-1; 8 bases are shared with TRBD2. J lost 7 bases, V lost 4 bases, and 10 bases had no gene match. The length of the CDR3 is 15 residues. The germline V gene encodes CDR1 SGDLS and CDR2 YYNGEE. CDR3 sequence (DNA): TGTGCCAGCAGCCTTAGCGGGGTTCAGGGAAATGAGCAGTTCTTC. It specifies CASSLSGVQGNEQFF.

A few counts support this clone. The genes are TRBV5-6 and TRBJ1-2, with unresolved D. Trimming took 1 base from V and 13 from J, leaving 17 bases between them. The CDR3 has 13 amino acids. Per germline, CDR1 SGHDT and CDR2 YYEEEE. This chain's CDR3 is CASSLTVLAPLTF. CDR3 bases: TGTGCCAGCAGCTTGACCGTATTGGCCCCCCTCACCTTC.

This clone was observed a single time. The genes are TRBV6-4 and TRBJ1-4; D is unresolved. This CDR3 comprises 15 residues. Germline lookup yields CDR1 MRHNA and CDR2 SNTAGT. V lost 3 bases to trimming and J lost 4 bases, with 12 bases between them. The CDR3 DNA follows: TGTGCCAGCAGTGAGGCTGGCGGCAGTAATGAAAAACTGTTTTTT. Its translation: CASSEAGGSNEKLFF.

The genes are TRBV7-2 and TRBJ1-4; TRBD1 agrees at 10 bases. This CDR3 is 16 amino acids long. Looked up from germline, CDR1 is SGHTA and CDR2 is FQGNSA. V trimming: 1 base; J trimming: 8 bases; junction bases outside the gene matches: 7. The DNA of the CDR3 is TGTGCCAGCAGCTTAGGGACAGGGGGGTTTGTCGAAAAACTGTTTTTT. Translation gives CASSLGTGGFVEKLFF.

This clone was detected once. The V and J genes are TRBV3-1 (or the pseudogene TRBV3-2) and TRBJ1-6; D gene uncertain. The CDR3 contains 16 residues. V was trimmed by 4 bases and J by 0 bases, leaving 10 bases between them. Germline assignment: CDR1 LGHDT and CDR2 YNNKEL (reference sequence). The CDR3 DNA follows: TGTGCCAGCAGCCGAGACACATACTCCTATAATTCACCCCTCCACTTT. Translation: CASSRDTYSYNSPLHF.

This clone was observed a few times. The chain carries TRBV29-1 and TRBJ1-2, with a weak D call TRBD1 (6 bases). The CDR3 has 15 residues. Germline lookup yields CDR1 SQVTM and CDR2 ANQGSEA. Trimming shortened V by 6 bases and J by 2 bases, and 19 bases separated the two germline ends. The CDR3 bases are TGCAGCGTAAGGGCAGGGGTATCAACCAACTATGGCTACACCTTC. It specifies CSVRAGVSTNYGYTF.

The CDR3 loop is CASSQEGRRELEQFF. The CDR3 nucleotides are TGTGCCAGCAGCCAAGAGGGGCGGAGAGAACTTGAGCAGTTCTTC. This sequence joins TRBV4-2 and TRBJ2-1; perhaps TRBD1 as D (5 bases). Trimming removed 0 bases from V and 9 bases from J, with 15 bases in between. The germline gives CDR1 LGHNA, CDR2 YNFKEQ. The CDR3 totals 15 residues.

The chain carries TRBV4-3 and TRBJ1-2; D call uncertain. CDR3 length: 14 residues. Germline CDR1 reads LGHNA; CDR2 reads YSLEER. V lost 4 bases, J lost 0 bases, and 9 bases lay in between. The CDR3 region has the DNA TGCGCCAGCAGCCTCACAGCTGCTAACTATGGCTACACCTTC. Encoded protein: CASSLTAANYGYTF.

This chain links TRBV6-5 with TRBJ1-4; D gene ambiguous. CDR1 MNHEY and CDR2 SVGAGI come from the germline V gene. This CDR3 is 13 amino acids long. V was pared by 11 bases and J by 0 bases, with 10 bases between. CDR3 protein: CAAHSATNEKLFF. The CDR3 DNA sequence: TGTGCCGCGCACTCGGCAACTAATGAAAAACTGTTTTTT.

The chain combines TRBV4-2 with TRBJ1-5; D is ambiguous. The CDR3 loop spans 16 amino acids. CDR1 LGHNA and CDR2 YNFKEQ come from the germline V gene. The V and J ends lost 0 bases and 2 bases respectively, with 11 bases between them. The CDR3 loop reads CASSQDRGGGNQPQHF. The CDR3 DNA reads as TGTGCCAGCAGCCAAGATCGAGGAGGAGGCAATCAGCCCCAGCATTTT.

V usage is TRBV2 and J usage is TRBJ1-5, with D tentatively TRBD1 (5 bases). CDR1 SNHLY and CDR2 FYNNEI come from the germline V gene. This CDR3 region has 14 residues. Trimming removed 4 bases at V and 3 bases at J, with 10 bases between. As DNA, the CDR3 is TGTGCCAGCAGTGTCTCCAGGGTCAATCAGCCCCAGCATTTT. Protein sequence: CASSVSRVNQPQHF.

This clone was seen a handful of times. This CDR3 is also generated by other DNA sequences in the sample. V is TRBV6-2 or TRBV6-3 and J is TRBJ1-6, with D possibly matching TRBD1 (6 bases). This CDR3 spans 14 amino acids. Per the germline V gene, CDR1 is MNHEY and CDR2 is SVGEGT. V was clipped by 2 bases and J by 7 bases, with 9 bases between them. The CDR3 bases are TGTGCCAGCAGTTACCTGCAGGGGAATTCACCCCTCCACTTT. It yields the protein CASSYLQGNSPLHF.

This chain links TRBV5-1 with TRBJ1-3, with D unresolved. Germline V gives CDR1 SGHRS, CDR2 YFSETQ. This CDR3 region has 17 residues. V gave up 0 bases and J gave up 0 bases, with 13 bases separating them. CDR3 DNA: TGCGCCAGCAGCTTGGTGGGCGCGTTTCTCTCTGGAAACACCATATATTTT. It is translated as CASSLVGAFLSGNTIYF.

The gene calls are TRBV21-1 and TRBJ2-3; TRBD2 is taken as the D call from the table, unchecked against the DNA. TRBV21-1 is a pseudogene locus. CDR3 length equals 16 residues. CDR3 DNA: TGTGCCAGCAGCTCCGGGGGACCTCCTAGCACAGATACGCAGTATTTT. Its translation: CASSSGGPPSTDTQYF.

The chain couples TRBV11-3 to TRBJ2-1, with unresolved D. Germline assignment: CDR1 SGHNT and CDR2 YENEEA. There are 15 residues in the CDR3. V dropped 3 bases and J dropped 4 bases, with 13 bases sitting between them. For the CDR3, the DNA is TGTGCCAGCAGCTTCGGAACAGCAATTTACAATGAGCAGTTCTTC. It translates to CASSFGTAIYNEQFF. Drawing the rest from reference TRBV11-3 and TRBJ2-1, the complete variable domain is EAGVVQSPRYKIIEKKQPVAFWCNPISGHNTLYWYLQNLGQGPELLIRYENEEAVDDSQLPKDRFSAERLKGVDSTLKIQPAELGDSAVYLCASSFGTAIYNEQFFGPGTRLTVL.

V gene TRBV25-1 combines with J gene TRBJ1-2; unclear D gene. V lost 2 bases and J 8 bases, leaving 12 bases between the germline ends. The V gene's germline CDR1 is MGHDK and CDR2 SYGVNS. This CDR3 has 13 residues. The CDR3 loop is CASSELSAGGYTF. The CDR3, as DNA: TGTGCCAGCAGTGAACTATCGGCGGGGGGCTACACCTTC.

J is TRBJ1-2 and V is TRBV5-6; possibly TRBD1 for D (6 bases). The CDR3 consists of 14 residues. Germline-derived CDR1 and CDR2 are SGHDT and YYEEEE. Between the trimmed V and J ends, which lost 0 bases and 2 bases, there was a span of 8 bases. CDR3 DNA: TGTGCCAGCAGCTTGGGGACAGCCAACTATGGCTACACCTTC. It translates to CASSLGTANYGYTF.